Listed below are T cell receptor beta chains from one sample, sequenced in a study of control samples from healthy donors and cancer patients. Assay used: immunoSEQ multiplex PCR; TCRdb lists only in-frame clones, some missing. In the table there are fewer than 100,000 clones, about 88% of which are singletons. Sequenced input: blood. Receptors were obtained from a woman in her forties or fifties in good health. Each CDR3 is given with its conserved first and last residue. The order of the fields is V gene, clone size, J gene, D gene, CDR3 DNA, CDR3 protein. A D gene is named only where the DNA matches it firmly. The size of a clone is reported for some rows only, either as once, few or many, or as a class for expanded clones.

>TRBV30|once|TRBJ1-1|.
TGTGCCTGGAGTATATACAGGAGGAACACTGAAGCTTTCTTT
CAWSIYRRNTEAFF
>TRBV29-1|.|TRBJ2-1|.
TGCAGCGTTGACGGGCCCGGGGGAAATGAGCAGTTCTTC
CSVDGPGGNEQFF
>TRBV9|.|TRBJ2-7|.
TGTGCCAGCAGCGTAGGGGTCCCCGGGGCATCTAGTCCCTACGAGCAGTACTTC
CASSVGVPGASSPYEQYF
>TRBV7-2|.|TRBJ2-7|TRBD2
TGTGCCAGCAGCTTAATTAGCGGGGGATACTCCTACGAGCAGTACTTC
CASSLISGGYSYEQYF
>TRBV5-5|.|TRBJ1-1|.
TGTGCCAGCAGCCCCTCTCTCTCTAACACTGAAGCTTTCTTT
CASSPSLSNTEAFF
>TRBV7-9|.|TRBJ1-6|.
TGTGCCAGCGGAATTAGCTCCTATAATTCACCCCTCCACTTT
CASGISSYNSPLHF
>TRBV13|few|TRBJ1-1|TRBD1
TGTGCCAGCAGCCCATACCCCGGGACAGGGGGCACTAACACTGAAGCTTTCTTT
CASSPYPGTGGTNTEAFF
>TRBV30|.|TRBJ1-6|TRBD1
TGTGCCTTCGACCCGGGACAGGGAGGCTATTCACCCCTCCACTTT
CAFDPGQGGYSPLHF
>TRBV3-1/TRBV3-2|.|TRBJ1-3|.
TGTGCCAGCAGCCAAGGTACACAGGCTGGAAACACCATATATTTT
CASSQGTQAGNTIYF
>TRBV5-6|.|TRBJ2-2|TRBD1
TGTGCCAGCAGCACTTGGTACAGGGGCTCGACGGGGGAGCTGTTTTTT
CASSTWYRGSTGELFF
>TRBV27|.|TRBJ1-5|.
TGTGCCAGCAGTTTAACAGGTCTCCTGCCCCAGCATTTT
CASSLTGLLPQHF
>TRBV30|.|TRBJ2-3|.
TGTGCCTGGAGTGTATACAGGGCTAGCACAGATACGCAGTATTTT
CAWSVYRASTDTQYF
>TRBV30|once|TRBJ1-6|.
TGTGCCTGGAGGGGACTCTATAATTCACCCCTCCACTTT
CAWRGLYNSPLHF
>TRBV29-1|.|TRBJ2-3|.
TGCAGCGTTGACGACAGGTTCACAGATACGCAGTATTTT
CSVDDRFTDTQYF
>TRBV7-2|.|TRBJ2-1|TRBD2
TGTGCCAGCAGCTTTGGGGCTAGCGGGGTGCAAGGGCAGTTCTTC
CASSFGASGVQGQFF
>TRBV19|.|TRBJ1-2|TRBD1
TGTGCCAGTAGTATCGGACAGGGGGTTAACTATGGCTACACCTTC
CASSIGQGVNYGYTF
>TRBV7-7|few|TRBJ2-1|.
TGTGCCAGCAGCTTGGATGCGGGGCCCCCCTACAATGAGCAGTTCTTC
CASSLDAGPPYNEQFF
>TRBV10-1|.|TRBJ2-3|.
TGCGCCAGCAAAGCTGCGGGGTCCTCAGATACGCAGTATTTT
CASKAAGSSDTQYF
>TRBV6-5|.|TRBJ1-2|.
TGTGCCAGCAGTTACTCCTGGGGGAACTATGGCTACACCTTC
CASSYSWGNYGYTF
>TRBV5-1|.|TRBJ1-2|.
TGCGCCAGCAGCCTATCCCTTGGGGAGGGCTCGGGGGAAGGCTACACCTTC
CASSLSLGEGSGEGYTF